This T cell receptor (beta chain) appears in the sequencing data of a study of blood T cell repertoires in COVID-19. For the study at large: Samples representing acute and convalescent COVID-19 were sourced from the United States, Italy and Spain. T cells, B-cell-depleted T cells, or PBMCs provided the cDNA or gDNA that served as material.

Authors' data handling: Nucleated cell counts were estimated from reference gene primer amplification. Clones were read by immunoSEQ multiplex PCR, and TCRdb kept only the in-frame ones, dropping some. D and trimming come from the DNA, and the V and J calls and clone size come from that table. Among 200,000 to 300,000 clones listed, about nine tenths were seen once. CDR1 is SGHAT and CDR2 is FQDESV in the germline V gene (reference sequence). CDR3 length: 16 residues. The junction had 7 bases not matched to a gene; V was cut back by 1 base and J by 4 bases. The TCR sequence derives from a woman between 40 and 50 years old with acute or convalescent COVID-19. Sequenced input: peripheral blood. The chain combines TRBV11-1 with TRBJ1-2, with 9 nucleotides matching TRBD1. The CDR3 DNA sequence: TGTGCCAGCAGCTTAGATCCCGGGACAGGGCCCTATGGCTACACCTTC. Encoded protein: CASSLDPGTGPYGYTF.